Each of the 10 T cell receptor beta chains below was sequenced from the same sample in a study of tumor-infiltrating lymphocytes in primary liver carcinoma. Starting from roughly 0.5 ug of total RNA, TCR beta cDNA was produced with a primer in the constant region. Employing slightly modified ARM-PCR, three nested multiplex PCR rounds were run, and these gave rise to the TCR beta libraries. It was with TRBV1-TRBV30 forward primers and a C-beta reverse primer that the first two PCR rounds were run, at 10 to 11 cycles each. TCRdb called the multiplex PCR reads again in MiXCR, with one record for every CDR3 protein. Counted here are about 35,000 distinct CDR3 sequences, roughly 69% occurring once; the ten biggest clones make up 16%. Co-extraction yielded RNA and DNA from around 20-30 mg of unsorted bulk tissue. Sample: liver tumor tissue from sampling region 4. The subset: tumor region T4, right-lateral pole. These receptors came from a man aged 40-50 years with primary liver carcinoma and hepatitis B virus infection.

By sample share, this clonotype is medium-sized. This chain joins TRBV6-1 and TRBJ2-6; D might be TRBD1 (6 bases). The V gene lost 6 bases and the J gene lost 0 bases, with 21 bases spanning the gap. The CDR3 contains 19 residues. Germline V CDR1 and CDR2: MNHNS, SASEGT. The CDR3 loop is CASRAFQGRGRSGANVLTF. Written as DNA, the CDR3 is TGTGCCAGCAGGGCCTTTCAGGGCAGGGGCCGCTCTGGGGCCAACGTCCTGACTTTC.

This clonotype was recorded a few times. This chain connects TRBV11-2 to TRBJ1-3; no firm D call. Trimming stripped 8 bases from V and 3 bases from J, with 14 bases between. Per the germline V gene, CDR1 is SGHAT and CDR2 is FQNNGV. The CDR3 totals 14 residues. This CDR3 reads CASGLGSFGNTIYF. The DNA for the CDR3 is TGTGCCAGCGGCCTCGGGAGTTTTGGAAACACCATATATTTT.

This clonotype was detected ten times or more. This clone may be a read error of a much larger clone one base away. V is TRBV12-5 and J is TRBJ1-5; D is uncertain. Germline CDR1 is LGHNT and CDR2 is FRNRAP. The CDR3 has 12 residues. CDR3: CTSLRRDQPQHF. CDR3 bases: TGTACTAGTCTAAGGAGGGATCAGCCCCAGCATTTT.

As to this clonotype: One end of the junction fails to match germline, which may point to a read error. This chain uses TRBV29-1 with TRBJ2-6; tentatively, D is TRBD2 (6 bases). Germline V CDR1 and CDR2: SQVTM, ANQGSEA. CDR3 length equals 15 residues. The DNA of the CDR3 is TGCAGTGTTGAATTGGGGGGATCTGGGTCCAACTTCCTGACTTTC. This codes for CSVELGGSGSNFLTF.

Comment on this clonotype: This may stem from a read error, because a much larger clone lies one nucleotide away. The V gene is TRBV7-2, the J gene TRBJ2-1; 8 positions match TRBD2. The length of the CDR3 is 13 residues. CDR1 is SGHTA and CDR2 is FQGNSA in the germline V gene. The trim removed 10 bases at V and 8 bases at J, leaving 10 bases unmatched. CDR3 protein: CANSTTSVHEQFF. The CDR3 region has the DNA TGTGCCAACAGTACGACTAGCGTCCATGAGCAGTTCTTC.

The chain joins TRBV5-4 to TRBJ2-3, with D possibly matching TRBD1 (6 bases). TRBJ1-5 explains the end of the DNA better; the J call may be wrong. Germline V CDR1 and CDR2: SGHNT, YYREEE (reference sequence). The CDR3 covers 17 residues. Here the CDR3 reads CASGAPGTSAGGATQHF. Here the CDR3 DNA reads TGTGCCAGCGGCGCCCCCGGGACTAGCGCTGGGGGGGCTACGCAGCATTTT.

This clonotype has only one observation. Germline is not matched at one junction end, which may reflect a read error. V gene TRBV12-3 or TRBV12-4 combines with J gene TRBJ2-5; the D is unclear. This CDR3 comprises 13 residues. The chain's CDR3 is CASSRIGPETQYF. CDR3 nucleotides: TGTGCCAGCAGCCGAATCGGGCCAGAGACCCAATACTTC.

This clonotype was observed a handful of times. The chain recombines TRBV20-1 with TRBJ2-5; no definite D call. CDR1 and CDR2 from the germline V gene are DFQATT and SNEGSKA (reference sequence). Trimming cost V 0 bases and J 2 bases, with 16 bases left between them. This CDR3 has 16 residues. For the CDR3, the DNA is TGCAGTGCTAGAGATCCCAGCCTAGGATTTCAAGAGACCCAGTACTTC. Its protein is CSARDPSLGFQETQYF.

V and J are TRBV11-2 and TRBJ2-5; possibly TRBD2 for D (6 bases). The CDR3 length is 14 residues. Germline-derived CDR1 and CDR2 are SGHAT and FQNNGV. The V end lost 9 bases, the J end lost 1 base, and 15 bases lay between the germline ends. This CDR3 is CARSPAGGQETQYF. CDR3 coding DNA: TGTGCCAGAAGCCCCGCCGGGGGCCAAGAGACCCAGTACTTC.

Note on this clonotype: The conserved phenylalanine or tryptophan is not found at the CDR3 terminus, so this likely reflects a read error. This chain links TRBV11-2 with TRBJ2-5; TRBD2 is a possible D gene (5 bases). Trimming stripped 6 bases from V and 4 bases from J, with 18 bases between. The germline gives CDR1 SGHAT, CDR2 FQNNGV. The CDR3 extends over 15 amino acids. The CDR3 region has the DNA TGTGCCAGCAGTTTAATAGGAGGCAAGGGAGAGACCCAGTACTAC. The encoded protein is CASSLIGGKGETQYY.